The following is a TCR beta chain sequence with its context. Its antigen is undetermined. The source of the sample is a study of shared clonotypes between healthy human individuals. Whole-study results and caveats: Naive subsets generally had larger estimated richness than memory subsets. Several donors shared approximately 5% of their naive CD4 clonotypes.

This CDR3 has 13 amino acids. V was pared by 6 bases and J by 3 bases, with 12 bases between. Germline assignment: CDR1 MNHEY and CDR2 SVGAGI. Measured with immunoSEQ multiplex PCR; TCRdb has only the in-frame clones, and not every one. The sample has roughly 1,600,000 clones, about 98.5% seen once. This receptor was taken from a man aged 30-40 years in good health. Sequencing used naive CD4+ T cells sorted from blood. Noted subset: CD45RA+ positively selected. The chain joins TRBV6-5 to TRBJ2-7, with a tentative D call TRBD2 (6 bases). The CDR3: CASRPGRGYEQYF. As DNA, the CDR3 is TGTGCCAGCAGGCCCGGGCGGGGCTACGAGCAGTACTTC.